This is a list of T cell receptor beta chains from one sample in a study of T cell responses to AZD1222 COVID-19 vaccine. Repertoires were generated with immunoSEQ multiplex PCR, while TCRdb's copy carries only in-frame clones and drops some. Of approximately 100,000 clones listed, 85% to 90% are singletons. The sequenced sample was peripheral blood, obtained on day 0 of AZD1222 vaccination. The receptors come from an adult in good health. Both conserved end residues are part of each CDR3. D genes are given only for firm matches. Only some rows state a clone size, as once, few, many or a class for expanded clones.

v_gene,j_gene,d_gene,abundance,CDR3aa,CDR3nt
TRBV21-1,TRBJ2-6,.,.,CASSKFEGRAGANVLTF,TGTGCCAGCAGCAAATTCGAGGGAAGGGCTGGGGCCAACGTCCTGACTTTC
TRBV18,TRBJ2-7,TRBD1,.,CASRGQVNSYEQYF,TGTGCCAGCCGCGGACAGGTGAACTCCTACGAGCAGTACTTC
TRBV5-1,TRBJ2-3,TRBD2,.,CASSLEYPGTSGRLGTQYF,TGCGCCAGCAGCTTAGAATACCCCGGGACTAGCGGGAGGCTCGGTACGCAGTATTTT
TRBV7-2,TRBJ2-5,TRBD1,few,CASSSGTGGETQYF,TGTGCCAGCAGCTCTGGGACAGGGGGTGAGACCCAGTACTTC
TRBV25-1,TRBJ2-1,.,.,CASSEPGLIYNEQFF,TGTGCCAGCAGTGAACCAGGACTCATTTACAATGAGCAGTTCTTC
TRBV25-1,TRBJ1-6,TRBD1,.,CASSGTGGNSPLHF,TGTGCCAGCAGTGGAACAGGGGGGAATTCACCCCTCCACTTT
TRBV12-5,TRBJ1-4,.,.,CASSPYLGLNLF,TGTGCTAGTTCACCCTATTTGGGTTTAAACCTTTTT
TRBV9,TRBJ2-1,.,.,CASSVGLHNEQFF,TGTGCCAGCAGCGTAGGACTCCACAATGAGCAGTTCTTC
TRBV6-5,TRBJ2-5,.,.,CASSLEETQYF,TGTGCCAGCAGCCTTGAAGAGACCCAGTACTTC
TRBV3-1/TRBV3-2,TRBJ1-2,.,.,CASSQGVVVNYGYTF,TGTGCCAGCAGCCAAGGAGTCGTAGTTAACTATGGCTACACCTTC
TRBV9,TRBJ2-3,.,.,CASSVVPTKDTQYF,TGTGCCAGCAGCGTAGTTCCAACCAAAGATACGCAGTATTTT
TRBV19,TRBJ2-1,TRBD2,.,CASTAGASGSSYNEQFF,TGTGCCAGTACCGCGGGGGCTAGCGGGAGTTCCTACAATGAGCAGTTCTTC
TRBV7-6,TRBJ2-1,TRBD2,.,CASSAILTSGFGYNEQFF,TGTGCCAGCAGCGCGATCCTGACTAGCGGATTCGGATACAATGAGCAGTTCTTC
TRBV6-5,TRBJ1-3,.,.,CASRPGSLGNTIYF,TGTGCCAGCAGACCTGGGTCCTTAGGAAACACCATATATTTT
TRBV7-3,TRBJ1-1,.,few,CASSPSRSNTEAFF,TGTGCCAGCAGCCCATCGCGTAGTAACACTGAAGCTTTCTTT
TRBV7-9,TRBJ2-7,.,.,CASSLVQGEQYF,TGTGCCAGCAGCTTAGTACAGGGTGAGCAGTACTTC